The 12 T cell receptor beta chains below all came from one sample that was sequenced in a study of blood T cells in healthy people across ages. Then a second PCR, running roughly 6 to 12 cycles, was carried out with a sample-barcoded 5' primer and a J-beta primer mix. TCRdb reprocessed the 5' RACE reads with MiXCR, giving one entry per CDR3 protein. The top ten hold over 5% of the sample, which has about 1.4 million distinct CDR3 sequences, around 55% seen once. Specimen: blood. Source of these receptors: a man younger than 35 in good health.

The chain has TRBV20-1 and TRBJ2-5; unclear D gene. CDR3 size: 11 residues. Deletions cut 5 bases from V and 5 bases from J, with 9 bases between. The germline V gene has CDR1 DFQATT and CDR2 SNEGSKA (reference sequence). DNA for the CDR3: TGCAGTGCTGGGATAGGGGAGACCCAGTACTTC. The encoded protein is CSAGIGETQYF.

V gene TRBV10-3 combines with J gene TRBJ1-2; 9 bases map to TRBD1. The CDR3 sequence is 15 residues long. Germline V gene lookup returns CDR1 ENHRY and CDR2 SYGVKD. The junction had 14 bases not matched to a gene; V was cut back by 7 bases and J by 8 bases. Here the CDR3 DNA reads TGTGCCATCAATAGAGGGGACAGGGACTTGGGCGGCTACACCTTC. It yields the protein CAINRGDRDLGGYTF.

This CDR3 is CASSPMGLAGGTEQFF. In DNA form, the CDR3 reads TGTGCCAGCAGCCCCATGGGGTTAGCGGGAGGAACTGAGCAGTTCTTC. The rearrangement uses TRBV2 and TRBJ2-1; 10 bases are a match to TRBD2. The CDR3 length is 16 residues. The ends lost 6 bases at V and 9 bases at J; junction bases unmatched: 14. The germline CDR1 and CDR2 sequences are SNHLY and FYNNEI.

This clonotype was seen a handful of times. The chain carries TRBV20-1 and TRBJ2-7; no firm D call. The germline V gene encodes CDR1 DFQATT and CDR2 SNEGSKA (reference sequence). Trimming cost V 3 bases and J 3 bases, with 12 bases left between them. This CDR3 has 13 amino acids. Here the CDR3 DNA reads TGCAGTGCTAGTCCCGGGCCAAACTACGAGCAGTACTTC. As protein: CSASPGPNYEQYF.

The gene calls are TRBV5-6 and TRBJ1-2; 8 nucleotides agree with TRBD1. Trimming took 4 bases from V and 4 from J; bases not matched to a gene: 6. The CDR3 loop spans 14 amino acids. Germline loops: CDR1 SGHDT, CDR2 YYEEEE. DNA for the CDR3: TGTGCCAGCAGCCGGGGACAGGCCACCTATGGCTACACCTTC. Protein sequence: CASSRGQATYGYTF.

The chain links TRBV6-5 to TRBJ2-7; D uncertain. Germline V gene data show CDR1 as MNHEY and CDR2 as SVGAGI. CDR3 size: 15 residues. Trimming removed 2 bases at V and 4 bases at J, with 15 bases between. CDR3 sequence: CASSYEAGQLYEQYF. CDR3 nucleotides: TGTGCCAGCAGTTACGAGGCAGGCCAGTTGTACGAGCAGTACTTC.

V gene TRBV5-1 combines with J gene TRBJ2-7, with TRBD1 identical over 7 bases. Germline V gene data show CDR1 as SGHRS and CDR2 as YFSETQ. CDR3 size: 17 residues. V was pared by 3 bases and J by 5 bases, with 17 bases of the junction left unmatched. CDR3 sequence reads: CASSSVDVGQAADEQYF. Here the CDR3 DNA reads TGCGCCAGCAGCTCGGTGGACGTTGGACAGGCGGCCGACGAGCAGTACTTC.

V usage is TRBV7-2 and J usage is TRBJ1-4; perhaps TRBD1 as D (6 bases). The CDR3 loop spans 15 amino acids. CDR1 is SGHTA and CDR2 is FQGNSA in the germline V gene. The germline V and J ends were trimmed by 3 bases and 8 bases, with 16 bases remaining between them. CDR3 in amino acids: CASSFPGAVEEKLFF. The CDR3 nucleotides read TGTGCCAGCAGCTTTCCAGGGGCGGTTGAGGAAAAACTGTTTTTT.

In nucleotides, the CDR3 is TGCGCCAGCAGTCAACGGTACGGGGAGGGAGGCTACACCTTC. Its protein is CASSQRYGEGGYTF. The chain recombines TRBV23-1 with TRBJ1-2; D uncertain. TRBV23-1 is known as an ORF, though its function is uncertain. CDR3 length: 14 amino acids. Between the trimmed V and J ends, which lost 2 bases and 8 bases, there was a span of 15 bases.

This clonotype was observed a handful of times. This chain links TRBV20-1 with TRBJ1-6; D is undetermined. The germline CDR1 and CDR2 sequences are DFQATT and SNEGSKA (reference sequence). This CDR3 has 13 amino acids. Trimming took 6 bases from V and 10 from J, leaving 16 bases between them. CDR3 in DNA: TGCAGTGCACGGGAGTATGGGAAATCACCCCTCCACTTT. Its protein product is CSAREYGKSPLHF.

The chain carries TRBV5-1 and TRBJ1-4; 7 bases match TRBD1. V dropped 4 bases and J dropped 4; count of bases not matched to a gene: 13. CDR3 length: 17 amino acids. Per germline, CDR1 SGHRS and CDR2 YFSETQ. The CDR3 region has the DNA TGCGCCAGCAGCACGGGGACAGACCTACTAGTTAATGAAAAACTGTTTTTT. Protein sequence: CASSTGTDLLVNEKLFF.

The rearrangement links TRBV11-3 to TRBJ2-1, with 8 bases lining up with TRBD1. The V segment lost 4 bases and the J segment 6 bases; nucleotides outside the gene matches: 11. Germline V gene data show CDR1 as SGHNT and CDR2 as YENEEA. CDR3 size: 16 residues. The CDR3 DNA is TGTGCCAGCAGCTCTATTATGGGAACAGGGGGCAATGAGCAGTTCTTC. As protein: CASSSIMGTGGNEQFF.